The text below deals with one T cell receptor beta chain. The data were taken from a study of OX40 agonist ivuxolimab in advanced cancers. Study in general: Males comprised 82.7% of the group, whose mean age was roughly 64 years (range roughly 23 to 90).

This table comes from immunoSEQ multiplex PCR, and its TCRdb copy is limited to in-frame clones, with some not included. The sample lists some 82,000 clones; 75% to 95% were seen once. Germline V gene lookup returns CDR1 SGHNT and CDR2 YENEEA. The CDR3 sequence is 13 residues long. V lost 5 bases, J lost 3 bases, and 8 bases lay in between. The clonotype originates from an adult with an advanced solid tumor such as melanoma, head and neck, liver or kidney cancer. The starting material was CD4+ or CD8+ T cells sorted from blood, obtained in a trial of the OX40 agonist ivuxolimab. The V call is TRBV11-3, the J call TRBJ2-1; the D gene is possibly TRBD2 (5 bases). The CDR3 DNA reads as TGTGCCAGCAGCCCGGAGGTCTACAATGAGCAGTTCTTC. Translated, it gives CASSPEVYNEQFF.